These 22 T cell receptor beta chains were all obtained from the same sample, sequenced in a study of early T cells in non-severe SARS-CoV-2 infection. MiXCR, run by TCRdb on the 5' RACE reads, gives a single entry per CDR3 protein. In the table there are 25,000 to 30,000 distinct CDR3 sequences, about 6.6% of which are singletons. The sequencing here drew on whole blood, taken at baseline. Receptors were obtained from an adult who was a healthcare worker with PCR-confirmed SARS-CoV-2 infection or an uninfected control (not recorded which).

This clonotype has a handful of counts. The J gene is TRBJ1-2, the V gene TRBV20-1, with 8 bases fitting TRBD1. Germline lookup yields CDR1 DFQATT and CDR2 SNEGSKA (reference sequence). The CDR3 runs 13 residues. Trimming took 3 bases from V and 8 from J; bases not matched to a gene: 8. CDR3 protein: CSASHQGARGYTF. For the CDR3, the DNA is TGCAGTGCTAGCCATCAGGGGGCGCGCGGCTACACCTTC.

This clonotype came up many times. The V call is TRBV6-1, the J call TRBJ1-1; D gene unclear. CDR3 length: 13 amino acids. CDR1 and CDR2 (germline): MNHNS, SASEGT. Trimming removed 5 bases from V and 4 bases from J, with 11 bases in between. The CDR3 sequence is CASSSGFGTEAFF. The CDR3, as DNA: TGTGCCAGCAGTTCGGGTTTTGGCACTGAAGCTTTCTTT.

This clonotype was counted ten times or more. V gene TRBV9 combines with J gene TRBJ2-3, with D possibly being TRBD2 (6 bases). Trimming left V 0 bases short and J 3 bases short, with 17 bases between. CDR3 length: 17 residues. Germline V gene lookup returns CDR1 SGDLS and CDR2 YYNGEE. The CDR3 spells CASSVGVTGEFTDTQYF. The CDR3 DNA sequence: TGTGCCAGCAGCGTAGGGGTAACGGGAGAATTTACAGATACGCAGTATTTT.

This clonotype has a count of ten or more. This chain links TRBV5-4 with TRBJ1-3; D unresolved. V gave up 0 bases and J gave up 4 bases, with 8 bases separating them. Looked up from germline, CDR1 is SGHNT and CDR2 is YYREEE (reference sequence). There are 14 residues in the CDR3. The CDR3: CASSLGTVGNTIYF. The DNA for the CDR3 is TGTGCCAGCAGCTTGGGGACCGTGGGAAACACCATATATTTT.

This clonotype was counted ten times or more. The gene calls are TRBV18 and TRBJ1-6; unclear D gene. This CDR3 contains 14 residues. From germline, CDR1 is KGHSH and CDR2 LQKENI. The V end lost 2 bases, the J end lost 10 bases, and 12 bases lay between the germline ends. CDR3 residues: CASSPAQTGSPLHF. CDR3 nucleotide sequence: TGTGCCAGCTCACCAGCCCAAACGGGGTCACCCCTCCACTTT.

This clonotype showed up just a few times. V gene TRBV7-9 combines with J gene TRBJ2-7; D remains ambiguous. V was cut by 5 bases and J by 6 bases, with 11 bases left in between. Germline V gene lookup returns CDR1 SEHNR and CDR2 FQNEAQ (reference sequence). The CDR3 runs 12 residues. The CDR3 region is CASSRSLGEQYF. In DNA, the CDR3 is TGTGCCAGCAGCCGCTCCCTGGGCGAGCAGTACTTC.

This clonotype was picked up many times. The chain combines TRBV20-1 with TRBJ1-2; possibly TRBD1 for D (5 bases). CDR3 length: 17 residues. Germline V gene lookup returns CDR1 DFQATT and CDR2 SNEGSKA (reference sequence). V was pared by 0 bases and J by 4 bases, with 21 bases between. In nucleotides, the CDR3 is TGCAGTGCTAGAGACCTGGTGGGGCAGGGACCTAGCTATGGCTACACCTTC. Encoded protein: CSARDLVGQGPSYGYTF.

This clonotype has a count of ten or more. CDR3 DNA: TGTGCCAGCAGCCCCAGTCCTAACTATGGCTACACCTTC. It yields the protein CASSPSPNYGYTF. The chain employs TRBV7-2 and TRBJ1-2; D is undetermined. Germline CDR1 SGHTA, CDR2 FQGNSA. The ends were cut back, 5 bases at V and 0 bases at J, with 7 bases in the middle. This CDR3 is 13 amino acids long.

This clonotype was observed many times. The CDR3 sequence is CASSIGQVRAEAFF. The CDR3, as DNA: TGTGCCAGCAGCATTGGACAGGTGAGGGCTGAAGCTTTCTTT. The chain employs TRBV7-9 and TRBJ1-1; TRBD1 matches at 7 bases. Germline trimming cut 5 bases from V and 6 bases from J; bases unmatched to any gene: 9. The CDR3 extends over 14 amino acids. From germline, CDR1 is SEHNR and CDR2 FQNEAQ (reference sequence).

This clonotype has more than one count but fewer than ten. CDR3 in amino acids: CASSSYSANEQFF. As DNA, the CDR3 is TGTGCCAGCAGCTCCTACAGTGCCAATGAGCAGTTCTTC. V gene TRBV5-4 combines with J gene TRBJ2-1; D gene uncertain. Trimming took 3 bases from V and 6 from J, leaving 10 bases between them. This CDR3 comprises 13 residues. In germline, CDR1 is SGHNT, CDR2 YYREEE (reference sequence).

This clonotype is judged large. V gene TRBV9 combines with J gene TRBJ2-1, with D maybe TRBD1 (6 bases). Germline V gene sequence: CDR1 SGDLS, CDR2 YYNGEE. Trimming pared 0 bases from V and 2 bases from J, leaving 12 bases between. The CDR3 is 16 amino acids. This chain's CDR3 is CASSVGAGEAYNEQFF. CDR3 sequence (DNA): TGTGCCAGCAGCGTAGGTGCAGGGGAAGCCTACAATGAGCAGTTCTTC.

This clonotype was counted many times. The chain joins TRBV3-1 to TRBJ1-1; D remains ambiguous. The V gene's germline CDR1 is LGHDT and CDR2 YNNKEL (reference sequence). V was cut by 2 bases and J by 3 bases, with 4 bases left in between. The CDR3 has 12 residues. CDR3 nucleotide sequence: TGTGCCAGCAGCCAACAGGACACTGAAGCTTTCTTT. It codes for CASSQQDTEAFF. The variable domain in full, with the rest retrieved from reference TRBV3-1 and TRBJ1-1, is DTAVSQTPKYLVTQMGNDKSIKCEQNLGHDTMYWYKQDSKKFLKIMFSYNNKELIINETVPNRFSPKSPDKAHLNLHINSLELGDSAVYFCASSQQDTEAFFGQGTRLTVV.

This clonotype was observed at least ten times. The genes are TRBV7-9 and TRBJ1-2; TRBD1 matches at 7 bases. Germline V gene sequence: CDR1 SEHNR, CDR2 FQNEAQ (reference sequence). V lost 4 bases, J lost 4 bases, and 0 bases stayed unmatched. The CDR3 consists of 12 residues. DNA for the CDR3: TGTGCCAGCAGCTGGGACAGCTATGGCTACACCTTC. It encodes CASSWDSYGYTF.

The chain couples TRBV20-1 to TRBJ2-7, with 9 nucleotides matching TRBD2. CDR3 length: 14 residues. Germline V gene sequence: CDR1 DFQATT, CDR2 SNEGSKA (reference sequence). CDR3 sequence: CRVSGSLSSGEQYF. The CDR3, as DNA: TGCAGGGTTAGCGGGAGCCTGTCATCCGGCGAGCAGTACTTC.

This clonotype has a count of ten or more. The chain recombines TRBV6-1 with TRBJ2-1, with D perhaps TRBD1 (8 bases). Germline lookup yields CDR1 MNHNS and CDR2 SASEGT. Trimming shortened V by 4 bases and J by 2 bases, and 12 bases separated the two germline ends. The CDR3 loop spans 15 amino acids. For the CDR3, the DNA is TGTGCCAGCAGTGGGACAGGGACTACCTACAATGAGCAGTTCTTC. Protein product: CASSGTGTTYNEQFF.

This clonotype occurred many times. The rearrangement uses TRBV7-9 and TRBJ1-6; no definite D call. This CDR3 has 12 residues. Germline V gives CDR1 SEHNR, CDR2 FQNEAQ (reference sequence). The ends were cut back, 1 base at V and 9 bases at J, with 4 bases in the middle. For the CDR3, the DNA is TGTGCCAGCAGCTTAGATGCTTCACCCCTCCACTTT. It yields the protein CASSLDASPLHF. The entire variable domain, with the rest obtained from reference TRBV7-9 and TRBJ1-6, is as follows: DTGVSQNPRHKITKRGQNVTFRCDPISEHNRLYWYRQTLGQGPEFLTYFQNEAQLEKSRLLSDRFSAERPKGSFSTLEIQRTEQGDSAMYLCASSLDASPLHFGNGTRLTVT.

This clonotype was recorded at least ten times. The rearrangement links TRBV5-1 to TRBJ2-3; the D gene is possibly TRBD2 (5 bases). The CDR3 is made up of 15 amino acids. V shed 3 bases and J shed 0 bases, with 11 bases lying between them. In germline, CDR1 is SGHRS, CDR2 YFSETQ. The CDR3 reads CASSWRRSSTDTQYF. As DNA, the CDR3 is TGCGCCAGCAGCTGGAGGAGGTCTAGCACAGATACGCAGTATTTT.

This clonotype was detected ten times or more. In DNA, the CDR3 is TGTGCCAGCAGTTTCGACCCCCTGGCGGACGAGCAGTACTTC. Its translation is CASSFDPLADEQYF. This chain joins TRBV28 and TRBJ2-7; D not certain. The germline V gene has CDR1 MDHEN and CDR2 SYDVKM. This CDR3 comprises 14 residues. Trimming shortened V by 3 bases and J by 5 bases, and 14 bases separated the two germline ends.

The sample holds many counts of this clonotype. The CDR3 here is CASSRAGAANTGELFF. The CDR3 region has the DNA TGTGCCAGCAGCAGAGCGGGGGCCGCGAACACCGGGGAGCTGTTTTTT. The chain has TRBV6-2 or TRBV6-3 and TRBJ2-2, with 8 bases identical to TRBD2. The CDR3 length is 16 residues. Per germline, CDR1 MNHEY and CDR2 SVGEGT. V trimming: 6 bases; J trimming: 0 bases; junction bases outside the gene matches: 6.

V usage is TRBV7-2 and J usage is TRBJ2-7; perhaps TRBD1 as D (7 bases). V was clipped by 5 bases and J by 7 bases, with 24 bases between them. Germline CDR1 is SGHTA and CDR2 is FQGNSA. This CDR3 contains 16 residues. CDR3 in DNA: TGTGCCAGCAGCCCAGGGGGGACTCCTCGGCGGGAAGAGCAGTACTTC. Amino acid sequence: CASSPGGTPRREEQYF.

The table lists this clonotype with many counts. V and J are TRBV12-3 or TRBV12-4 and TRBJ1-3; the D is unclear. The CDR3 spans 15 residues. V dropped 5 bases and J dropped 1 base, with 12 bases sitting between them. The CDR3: CASSPTTPSGNTIYF. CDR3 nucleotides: TGTGCCAGCAGTCCCACGACACCGTCTGGAAACACCATATATTTT.

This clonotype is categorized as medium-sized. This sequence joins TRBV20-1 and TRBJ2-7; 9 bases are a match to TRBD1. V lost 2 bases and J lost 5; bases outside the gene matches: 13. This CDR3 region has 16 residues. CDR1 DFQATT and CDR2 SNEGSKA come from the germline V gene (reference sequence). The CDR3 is CSARSLDRGPGDEQYF. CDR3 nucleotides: TGCAGTGCTAGATCTTTGGACAGGGGACCCGGGGACGAGCAGTACTTC.